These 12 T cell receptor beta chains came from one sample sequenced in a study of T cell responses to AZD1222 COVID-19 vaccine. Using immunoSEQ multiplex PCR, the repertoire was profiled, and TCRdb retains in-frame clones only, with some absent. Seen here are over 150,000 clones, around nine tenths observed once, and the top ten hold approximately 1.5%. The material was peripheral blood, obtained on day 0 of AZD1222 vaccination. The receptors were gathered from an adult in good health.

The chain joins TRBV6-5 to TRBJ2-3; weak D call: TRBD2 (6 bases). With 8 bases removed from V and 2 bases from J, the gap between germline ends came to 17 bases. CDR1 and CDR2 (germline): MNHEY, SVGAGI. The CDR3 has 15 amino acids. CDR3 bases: TGTGCCAGCGCGACAGAGGGCGGGATCACAGATACGCAGTATTTT. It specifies CASATEGGITDTQYF.

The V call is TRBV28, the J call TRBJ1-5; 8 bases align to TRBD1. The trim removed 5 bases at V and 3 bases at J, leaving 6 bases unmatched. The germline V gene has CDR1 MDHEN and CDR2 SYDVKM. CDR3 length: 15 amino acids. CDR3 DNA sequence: TGTGCCAGCAGTAGTACAGGGGGGAACAATCAGCCCCAGCATTTT. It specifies CASSSTGGNNQPQHF.

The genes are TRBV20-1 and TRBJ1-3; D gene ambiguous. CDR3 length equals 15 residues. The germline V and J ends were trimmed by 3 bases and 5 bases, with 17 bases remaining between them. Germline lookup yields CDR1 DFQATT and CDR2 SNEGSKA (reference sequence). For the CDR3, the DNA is TGCAGTGCTAGTCGCCCTGGACGGAGAAGAAACACCATATATTTT. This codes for CSASRPGRRRNTIYF.

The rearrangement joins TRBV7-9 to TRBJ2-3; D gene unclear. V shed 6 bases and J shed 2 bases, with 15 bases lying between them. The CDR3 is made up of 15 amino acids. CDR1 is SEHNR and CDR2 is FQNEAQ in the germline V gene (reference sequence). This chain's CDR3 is CASSIPGIDTDTQYF. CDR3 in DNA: TGTGCCAGCAGTATCCCCGGCATAGACACAGATACGCAGTATTTT.

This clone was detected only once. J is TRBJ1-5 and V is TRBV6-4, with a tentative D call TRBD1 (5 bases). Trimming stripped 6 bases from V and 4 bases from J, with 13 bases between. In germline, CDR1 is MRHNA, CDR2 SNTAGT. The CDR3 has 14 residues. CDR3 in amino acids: CASRGGVWNQPQHF. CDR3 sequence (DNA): TGTGCCAGCAGGGGGGGAGTATGGAATCAGCCCCAGCATTTT.

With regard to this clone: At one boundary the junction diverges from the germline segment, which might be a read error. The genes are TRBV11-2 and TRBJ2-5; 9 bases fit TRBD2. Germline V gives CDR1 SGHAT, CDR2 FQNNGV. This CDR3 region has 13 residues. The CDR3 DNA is TGTGCCTGCAGCGGGGGGTTTGGGGAGACCCAGTACTTC. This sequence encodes CACSGGFGETQYF. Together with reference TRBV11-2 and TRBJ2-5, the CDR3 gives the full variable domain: EAGVAQSPRYKIIEKRQSVAFWCNPISGHATLYWYQQILGQGPKLLIQFQNNGVVDDSQLPKDRFSAERLKGVDSTLKIQPAKLEDSAVYLCACSGGFGETQYFGPGTRLLVL.

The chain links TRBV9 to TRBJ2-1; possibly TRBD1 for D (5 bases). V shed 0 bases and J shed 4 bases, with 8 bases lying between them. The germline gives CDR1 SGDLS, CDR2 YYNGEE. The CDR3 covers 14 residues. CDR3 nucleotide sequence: TGTGCCAGCAGCGTAGGGGGCAGTTACAATGAGCAGTTCTTC. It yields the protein CASSVGGSYNEQFF.

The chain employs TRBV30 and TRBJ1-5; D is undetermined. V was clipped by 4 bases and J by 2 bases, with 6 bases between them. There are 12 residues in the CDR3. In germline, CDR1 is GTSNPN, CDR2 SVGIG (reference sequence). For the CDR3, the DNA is TGTGCCTGGATGATTGGCAATCAGCCCCAGCATTTT. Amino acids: CAWMIGNQPQHF.

Here the CDR3 reads CASSLSGGGQPQHF. The CDR3 DNA reads TGTGCCAGCAGCTTATCTGGGGGCGGGCAGCCCCAGCATTTT. This sequence joins TRBV7-2 and TRBJ1-5, with D possibly being TRBD1 (6 bases). This CDR3 has 14 amino acids. Germline V gene lookup returns CDR1 SGHTA and CDR2 FQGNSA. V shed 2 bases and J shed 7 bases, with 12 bases lying between them. The full variable domain, completed using reference TRBV7-2 and TRBJ1-5, is GAGVSQSPSNKVTEKGKDVELRCDPISGHTALYWYRQSLGQGLEFLIYFQGNSAPDKSGLPSDRFSAERTGGSVSTLTIQRTQQEDSAVYLCASSLSGGGQPQHFGDGTRLSIL.

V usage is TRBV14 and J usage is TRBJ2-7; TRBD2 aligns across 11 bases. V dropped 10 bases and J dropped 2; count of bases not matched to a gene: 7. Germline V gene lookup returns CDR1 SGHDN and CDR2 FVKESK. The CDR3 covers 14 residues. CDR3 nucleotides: TGTGCCACCGCACTAGCGGGGGTGACCTACGAGCAGTACTTC. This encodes CATALAGVTYEQYF.

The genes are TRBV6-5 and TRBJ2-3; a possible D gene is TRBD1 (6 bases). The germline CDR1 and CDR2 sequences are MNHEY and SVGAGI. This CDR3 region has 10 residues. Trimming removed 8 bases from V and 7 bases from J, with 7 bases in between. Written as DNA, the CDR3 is TGTGCCAGCGACAGGCATACGCAGTATTTT. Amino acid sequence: CASDRHTQYF.

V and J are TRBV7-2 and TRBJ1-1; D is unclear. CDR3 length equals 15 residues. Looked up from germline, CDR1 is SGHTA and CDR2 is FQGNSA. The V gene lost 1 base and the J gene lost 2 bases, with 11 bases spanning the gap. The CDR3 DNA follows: TGTGCCAGCAGCTTAGGTCCGAACCTCAACACTGAAGCTTTCTTT. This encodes CASSLGPNLNTEAFF.